The rows below give T cell receptor beta chains drawn from one sample of a study of blood T cell repertoires in COVID-19. Clones were read by immunoSEQ multiplex PCR, and TCRdb kept only the in-frame ones, dropping some. The sample lists 150,000 to 180,000 clones, around 79% seen once, with 1.5% to 2% in the top ten. What was sequenced was peripheral blood. All receptors derive from a man at least 80 years old with acute or convalescent COVID-19. The CDR3 runs from the conserved cysteine through the conserved F or W. D genes are given only for firm matches. For some rows the clone size is stated as once, few or many, or as a class when expanded; others skip it.

NA	TRBV21-1	TRBJ2-2	NA	CASSKTCGPQDCGTGELFF	TGTGCCAGCAGCAAAACGTGCGGGCCCCAGGATTGTGGGACCGGGGAGCTGTTTTTT
NA	TRBV5-1	TRBJ1-4	few	CASSLYSGQFNEKLFF	TGCGCCAGCAGCTTGTACTCCGGACAGTTTAATGAAAAACTGTTTTTT
NA	TRBV9	TRBJ2-2	NA	CASSVSAGTDNTGELFF	TGTGCCAGCAGCGTAAGCGCGGGGACAGACAACACCGGGGAGCTGTTTTTT
TRBD2	TRBV5-1	TRBJ2-3	NA	CASSSTGGGTDTQYF	TGCGCCAGCAGCTCCACCGGGGGGGGCACAGATACGCAGTATTTT
TRBD2	TRBV4-1	TRBJ2-1	once	CASSQALAGVNEQFF	TGCGCCAGCAGCCAAGCACTAGCGGGGGTCAATGAGCAGTTCTTC
TRBD2	TRBV7-2	TRBJ2-5	NA	CASSLEGTSGGAREKTQYF	TGTGCCAGCAGCTTAGAGGGGACTAGCGGGGGGGCCAGGGAAAAGACCCAGTACTTC
TRBD1	TRBV5-1	TRBJ1-1	NA	CASSINRGNTEAFF	TGCGCCAGCAGCATAAACAGGGGGAACACTGAAGCTTTCTTT
TRBD1	TRBV18	TRBJ1-5	NA	CASSPEGAQPQHF	TGTGCCAGCTCACCAGAGGGGGCTCAGCCCCAGCATTTT
TRBD2	TRBV7-2	TRBJ2-4	NA	CASSLGPYSGGENIQYF	TGTGCCAGCAGCTTAGGGCCATATAGCGGGGGTGAGAACATTCAGTACTTC
TRBD1	TRBV7-2	TRBJ1-5	NA	CASSFSGGDQPQHF	TGTGCCAGCAGCTTCTCAGGGGGAGATCAGCCCCAGCATTTT
NA	TRBV29-1	TRBJ1-2	once	CSVEVRGDYGYTF	TGCAGCGTTGAAGTTAGGGGCGACTATGGCTACACCTTC
NA	TRBV12-3/TRBV12-4	TRBJ1-1	NA	CASRRSGSGEAFF	TGTGCCAGCAGACGGTCGGGGTCGGGTGAAGCTTTCTTT
NA	TRBV19	TRBJ2-2	NA	CASTPDTNTGELFF	TGTGCCAGTACCCCGGACACGAACACCGGGGAGCTGTTTTTT
NA	TRBV3-1/TRBV3-2	TRBJ1-4	NA	CASSLRQPNEKLFF	TGTGCCAGCAGCCTTCGACAGCCTAATGAAAAACTGTTTTTT
NA	TRBV5-4	TRBJ1-1	NA	CASSPRQENTEAFF	TGTGCCAGCAGCCCAAGACAAGAGAACACTGAAGCTTTCTTT
TRBD1	TRBV7-2	TRBJ1-2	NA	CASSLGGQGARLYGYTF	TGTGCCAGCAGCTTAGGGGGACAGGGGGCGCGGCTCTATGGCTACACCTTC
NA	TRBV7-9	TRBJ1-2	NA	CASSLGPRGYTF	TGTGCCAGCAGCTTAGGTCCGAGGGGCTACACCTTC
NA	TRBV19	TRBJ1-5	NA	CASSIRGVSNQPQHF	TGTGCCAGTAGCATCAGGGGAGTGAGCAATCAGCCCCAGCATTTT
TRBD1	TRBV6-6	TRBJ2-2	NA	CAIPRDRARTGELFF	TGTGCCATTCCTCGGGACAGGGCGAGAACCGGGGAGCTGTTTTTT
TRBD2	TRBV7-2	TRBJ2-5	NA	CASSLQGLAGGHGTQYF	TGTGCCAGCAGCCTACAGGGACTAGCGGGGGGGCACGGGACCCAGTACTTC
TRBD1	TRBV2	TRBJ2-1	NA	CASSFRTGQIDEQFF	TGTGCCAGCAGTTTTCGGACAGGGCAGATCGATGAGCAGTTCTTC
NA	TRBV20-1	TRBJ2-1	NA	CSATTSNEQFF	TGCAGTGCTACTACTAGCAATGAGCAGTTCTTC
TRBD1	TRBV28	TRBJ1-6	NA	CASSSGGFNSPLHF	TGTGCCAGCAGTTCAGGGGGGTTCAATTCACCCCTCCACTTT
TRBD1	TRBV27	TRBJ1-1	NA	CASSFRQGIGGTEAFF	TGTGCCAGCAGTTTCAGACAGGGGATCGGGGGCACTGAAGCTTTCTTT
NA	TRBV12-3/TRBV12-4	TRBJ1-1	few	CASSRTQGPAFF	TGTGCCAGCAGCCGAACGCAGGGTCCAGCTTTCTTT
TRBD1	TRBV18	TRBJ1-1	NA	CASSPPGQGRAFF	TGTGCCAGCTCACCACCGGGACAGGGAAGAGCTTTCTTT
NA	TRBV6-2/TRBV6-3	TRBJ2-3	once	CASSTYEAHHTQYF	TGTGCCAGCAGTACGTACGAGGCGCACCATACGCAGTATTTT
NA	TRBV28	TRBJ2-3	NA	CASSLEDTQYF	TGTGCCAGCAGTTTAGAGGATACGCAGTATTTT
NA	TRBV2	TRBJ1-3	NA	CASFTGTGNTIYF	TGTGCCAGCTTTACAGGCACTGGAAACACCATATATTTT
NA	TRBV9	TRBJ2-5	NA	CASSVEGVGSGETQYF	TGTGCCAGCAGCGTAGAGGGGGTCGGTAGTGGAGAGACCCAGTACTTC
NA	TRBV7-8	TRBJ2-5	few	CASRPDYEETQYF	TGTGCCAGCAGACCCGACTACGAAGAGACCCAGTACTTC
NA	TRBV5-6	TRBJ2-7	NA	CASSFYRVGSYEQYF	TGTGCCAGCAGCTTTTACAGGGTGGGGTCCTACGAGCAGTACTTC
NA	TRBV12-5	TRBJ1-5	NA	CASGLDGILPQHF	TGTGCTAGTGGTTTGGACGGGATTCTGCCCCAGCATTTT
TRBD1	TRBV6-6	TRBJ1-2	NA	CASSRGLNYGYTF	TGTGCCAGCAGCAGGGGGCTTAACTATGGCTACACCTTC
TRBD2	TRBV19	TRBJ2-2	NA	CASSRLIGLAGSGTGELFF	TGTGCCAGTAGTAGGCTCATCGGACTAGCGGGGTCGGGCACCGGGGAGCTGTTTTTT
NA	TRBV18	TRBJ1-5	NA	CASSPSGGNQPQHF	TGTGCCAGCTCACCATCAGGGGGCAATCAGCCCCAGCATTTT
NA	TRBV21-1	TRBJ1-4	NA	CASNAGQGTSTNEKLFF	TGTGCCAGCAACGCGGGACAGGGGACCTCAACTAATGAAAAACTGTTTTTT
NA	TRBV7-9	TRBJ2-1	NA	CASSRTRIALSYNEQFF	TGTGCCAGCAGCCGGACACGAATCGCCCTCTCCTACAATGAGCAGTTCTTC
NA	TRBV6-5	TRBJ2-7	NA	CASSSSRYEQYF	TGTGCCAGCAGTTCCTCCAGATACGAGCAGTACTTC
TRBD1	TRBV2	TRBJ2-1	NA	CASSPGTGDPEQFF	TGTGCCAGCAGTCCCGGGACAGGGGACCCTGAGCAGTTCTTC
NA	TRBV7-2	TRBJ2-7	few	CASSQDYFAYEQYF	TGTGCCAGCAGTCAGGACTATTTCGCCTACGAGCAGTACTTC
TRBD1	TRBV6-2/TRBV6-3	TRBJ1-4	NA	CASSYAGTGGNEKLFF	TGTGCCAGCAGTTACGCTGGGACAGGAGGAAATGAAAAACTGTTTTTT
NA	TRBV4-1	TRBJ1-1	once	CASSQGALTEAFF	TGCGCCAGCAGCCAAGGGGCGCTCACTGAAGCTTTCTTT
NA	TRBV5-6	TRBJ1-4	NA	CASSPYSGANEKLFF	TGTGCCAGCAGCCCCTATTCGGGAGCTAATGAAAAACTGTTTTTT
NA	TRBV18	TRBJ2-2	once	CASSPGPYGTGELFF	TGTGCCAGCTCACCAGGCCCGTATGGCACCGGGGAGCTGTTTTTT
NA	TRBV30	TRBJ1-2	NA	CAWTKNGGGRGYTF	TGTGCCTGGACCAAAAACGGGGGGGGCAGAGGCTACACCTTC
TRBD1	TRBV19	TRBJ1-5	NA	CASSPTTGDRNQPQHF	TGTGCCAGTAGTCCCACGACAGGGGATCGCAATCAGCCCCAGCATTTT
TRBD1	TRBV11-2	TRBJ2-3	NA	CASSTGTASSTDTQYF	TGTGCCAGCAGCACTGGGACAGCCTCTAGCACAGATACGCAGTATTTT
NA	TRBV18	TRBJ1-2	NA	CASSPGEGGYGYTF	TGTGCCAGCTCACCAGGTGAAGGGGGCTATGGCTACACCTTC
NA	TRBV7-2	TRBJ1-1	NA	CASSLGRGNTEAFF	TGTGCCAGCAGCTTAGGGAGGGGGAACACTGAAGCTTTCTTT
TRBD1	TRBV7-2	TRBJ1-1	NA	CASSLGQGTTEAFF	TGTGCCAGCAGCTTGGGACAGGGGACCACTGAAGCTTTCTTT